The present TCR beta chain was sequenced within a study of control samples from healthy donors and cancer patients. The CDR3 consists of 15 residues. CDR1 is MNHEY, CDR2 SVGAGI, per germline. Trimming removed 6 bases at V and 1 base at J, with 16 bases between. Produced via immunoSEQ multiplex PCR; TCRdb's table is partial and in-frame only. The data show tens of thousands of clones, roughly 87% seen once. Sequenced: blood. This receptor was identified in a woman between 45 and 60 years old in good health. This chain links TRBV6-5 with TRBJ2-7; tentatively, D is TRBD1 (6 bases). CDR3: CASSPWVDRSYEQYF. The CDR3 coding sequence is TGTGCCAGCAGCCCATGGGTCGACAGGTCCTACGAGCAGTACTTC.